The following is a T cell receptor beta chain sequence with its context. The sample comes from a study of OX40 agonist ivuxolimab in advanced cancers. The overall study: Age averaged 60 years (range about 23 to 80), and around 87% were male. Prior checkpoint blockade (anti-PD-1, anti-PD-L1 or anti-CTLA-4) was permitted; approximately 40% had it.

TCRdb keeps only in-frame clones here, not all; method: immunoSEQ multiplex PCR. The table includes about 79,000 clones, roughly 87% detected once. Germline values: CDR1 MNHNS, CDR2 SASEGT. The length of the CDR3 is 13 residues. Trimming took 2 bases from V and 2 from J, leaving 7 bases between them. The sequence derives from an adult with an advanced solid tumor such as melanoma, head and neck, liver or kidney cancer. This specimen was CD4+ or CD8+ T cells sorted from blood, taken in a trial of the OX40 agonist ivuxolimab. This rearrangement joins TRBV6-1 to TRBJ2-7, with no clear D. Here the CDR3 reads CASSEHPAYEQYV. CDR3 sequence (DNA): TGTGCCAGCAGTGAACACCCAGCCTACGAGCAGTACGTC.